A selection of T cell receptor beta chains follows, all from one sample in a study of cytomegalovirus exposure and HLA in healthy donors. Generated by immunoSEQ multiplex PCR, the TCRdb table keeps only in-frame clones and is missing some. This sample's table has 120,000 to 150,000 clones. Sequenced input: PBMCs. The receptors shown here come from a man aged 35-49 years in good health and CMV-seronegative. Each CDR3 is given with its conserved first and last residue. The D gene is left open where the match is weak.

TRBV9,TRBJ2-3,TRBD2,TGTGCCAGCAGCGTAGGGGGGGGTGAGGCAGATACGCAGTATTTT,CASSVGGGEADTQYF
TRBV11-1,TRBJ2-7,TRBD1,TGTGCCAGCAGCCCCGGGACAGGAGACCAGGAGCAGTACTTC,CASSPGTGDQEQYF
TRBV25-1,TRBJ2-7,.,TGTGCCACCGTCGGACAGTCCCCCTCCTACGAGCAGTACTTC,CATVGQSPSYEQYF
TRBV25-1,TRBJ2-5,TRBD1,TGTGCCAGCAGTCCGCACAGGGGGTCAGGCGGAGAGACCCAGTACTTC,CASSPHRGSGGETQYF
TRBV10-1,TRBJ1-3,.,TGCGCCAGCAGTGGACTCGTCGAGGGACTCCTAAACACCATATATTTT,CASSGLVEGLLNTIYF
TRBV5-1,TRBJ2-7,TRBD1,TGCGCCAGCAGCCAGGAAACGACAGGGTACGAGCAGTACTTC,CASSQETTGYEQYF
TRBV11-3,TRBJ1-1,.,TGTGCCAGCTCCACGTACGGGGACACTGAAGCTTTCTTT,CASSTYGDTEAFF
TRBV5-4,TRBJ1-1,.,TGTGCCAGCAGCGAGGGGGTGGGGAACACTGAAGCTTTCTTT,CASSEGVGNTEAFF
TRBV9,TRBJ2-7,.,TGTGCCAGCAGCGTAGAACAGAGCCCCTACGAGCAGTACTTC,CASSVEQSPYEQYF
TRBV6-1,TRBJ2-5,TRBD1,TGTGCCAGCAGCCCAGGGACAGCTTTCCAAGAGACCCAGTACTTC,CASSPGTAFQETQYF
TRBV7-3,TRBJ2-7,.,TGTGCCAGCAGCTTAGTTGGCACCTCCTACGAGCAGTACTTC,CASSLVGTSYEQYF
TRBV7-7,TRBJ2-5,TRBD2,TGTGCCAGCAGCATCCAGACTAGCGGGGGGGCAGAGACCCAGTACTTC,CASSIQTSGGAETQYF
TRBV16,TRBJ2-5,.,TGTGCCAGCAGCCAATTCCAGCAAGAGACCCAGTACTTC,CASSQFQQETQYF
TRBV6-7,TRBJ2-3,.,TGTGCCAGCAGTTACTCTGGGGGAGGCTGCACAGATACGCAGTATTTT,CASSYSGGGCTDTQYF
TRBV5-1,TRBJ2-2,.,TGCGCCAGCAGCCCGTACACCGGGGAGCTGTTTTTT,CASSPYTGELFF
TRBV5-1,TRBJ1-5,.,TGCGCCAGCAGCTTGGAAGGCCAGGGGTTTCAGCCCCAGCATTTT,CASSLEGQGFQPQHF
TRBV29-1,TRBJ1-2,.,TGCAGCGTTTACAGGGAGGGTGGCTACACCTTC,CSVYREGGYTF
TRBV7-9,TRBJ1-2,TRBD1,TGTGCCAGCAGCCAGGCCAGGGACAGGGGCTCGGGTGGCTACACCTTC,CASSQARDRGSGGYTF
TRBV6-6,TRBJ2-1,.,TGTGCCAGCAGGCCGGACGTTGGGGGGAATGAGCAGTTCTTC,CASRPDVGGNEQFF
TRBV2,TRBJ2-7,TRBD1,TGTGCCACCACCCTTGACAGGGCCCCCTACGAGCAGTACTTC,CATTLDRAPYEQYF
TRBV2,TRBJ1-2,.,TGTGCCAGCGGGTCAGGGTGGAACTATGGCTACACCTTC,CASGSGWNYGYTF
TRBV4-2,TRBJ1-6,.,TGTGCCAGCAGCCAAGATCCGGGCGGGGCCGTGAAGAGTTCACCCCTCCACTTT,CASSQDPGGAVKSSPLHF
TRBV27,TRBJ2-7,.,TGTGCCAGCAGACGATTCCAGACAGTCTACGAGCAGTACTTC,CASRRFQTVYEQYF
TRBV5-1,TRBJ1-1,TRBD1,TGCGCCAGCAGCACAGGGACAGGGAACACTGAAGCTTTCTTT,CASSTGTGNTEAFF
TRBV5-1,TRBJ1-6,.,TGCGCCAGCAGCTTGGCTGGGGGGGATTCACCCCTCCACTTT,CASSLAGGDSPLHF
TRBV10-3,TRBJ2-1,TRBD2,TGTGCCATCAGTGCGTCCGGGACTAGCGGGTCCTACAATGAGCAGTTCTTC,CAISASGTSGSYNEQFF
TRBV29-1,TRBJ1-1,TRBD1,TGCAGCGGTACACAGGGGCCTGAAGCTTTCTTT,CSGTQGPEAFF
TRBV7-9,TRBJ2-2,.,TGTGCCAGCAGCTTAGGCCCGCGGGGGCTAGGCACCGGGGAGCTGTTTTTT,CASSLGPRGLGTGELFF
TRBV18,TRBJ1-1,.,TGTGCCAGCTCACCATTTAAGGAGACCACTGAAGCTTTCTTT,CASSPFKETTEAFF
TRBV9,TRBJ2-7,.,TGTGCCAGCAGCGTTCAGGGAAGGGACTACGAGCAGTACTTC,CASSVQGRDYEQYF
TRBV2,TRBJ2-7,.,TGTGCCAGCCGAGGGACATTTTCCTACGAGCAGTACTTC,CASRGTFSYEQYF
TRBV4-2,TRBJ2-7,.,TGTGCCAGCAGCCAAGGGAGTCCTGGCCTCTACGAGCAGTACTTC,CASSQGSPGLYEQYF